The following is a T cell receptor (beta chain) sequence with its context. These data belong to a study of T cells in Graves' hyperthyroidism and ophthalmopathy. The CDR3 extends over 11 amino acids. Germline CDR1 DFQATT, CDR2 SNEGSKA (reference sequence). Amplified TCR beta CDR3 regions came from RNA transcripts. The HTBI set primed first-round TCR CDR3 RT-PCR. TCRdb processed the multiplex PCR reads anew with MiXCR; each CDR3 protein has one entry. The repertoire holds about 360,000 distinct CDR3 sequences, with 15% to 19% as singletons. With a duration under 2 months, the hyperthyroidism was newly diagnosed in patients aged 18 to 65.

This TCR derives from a woman between 18 and 29 years old with Graves' hyperthyroidism that later progressed to Graves' ophthalmopathy. The V call is TRBV20-1, the J call TRBJ2-7; TRBD1 matches 11 bases. The material sequenced was blood. The CDR3 bases are TGCAGGGCCGGGACAGGGGGGGAGCAGTACTTC. Amino acids: CRAGTGGEQYF.